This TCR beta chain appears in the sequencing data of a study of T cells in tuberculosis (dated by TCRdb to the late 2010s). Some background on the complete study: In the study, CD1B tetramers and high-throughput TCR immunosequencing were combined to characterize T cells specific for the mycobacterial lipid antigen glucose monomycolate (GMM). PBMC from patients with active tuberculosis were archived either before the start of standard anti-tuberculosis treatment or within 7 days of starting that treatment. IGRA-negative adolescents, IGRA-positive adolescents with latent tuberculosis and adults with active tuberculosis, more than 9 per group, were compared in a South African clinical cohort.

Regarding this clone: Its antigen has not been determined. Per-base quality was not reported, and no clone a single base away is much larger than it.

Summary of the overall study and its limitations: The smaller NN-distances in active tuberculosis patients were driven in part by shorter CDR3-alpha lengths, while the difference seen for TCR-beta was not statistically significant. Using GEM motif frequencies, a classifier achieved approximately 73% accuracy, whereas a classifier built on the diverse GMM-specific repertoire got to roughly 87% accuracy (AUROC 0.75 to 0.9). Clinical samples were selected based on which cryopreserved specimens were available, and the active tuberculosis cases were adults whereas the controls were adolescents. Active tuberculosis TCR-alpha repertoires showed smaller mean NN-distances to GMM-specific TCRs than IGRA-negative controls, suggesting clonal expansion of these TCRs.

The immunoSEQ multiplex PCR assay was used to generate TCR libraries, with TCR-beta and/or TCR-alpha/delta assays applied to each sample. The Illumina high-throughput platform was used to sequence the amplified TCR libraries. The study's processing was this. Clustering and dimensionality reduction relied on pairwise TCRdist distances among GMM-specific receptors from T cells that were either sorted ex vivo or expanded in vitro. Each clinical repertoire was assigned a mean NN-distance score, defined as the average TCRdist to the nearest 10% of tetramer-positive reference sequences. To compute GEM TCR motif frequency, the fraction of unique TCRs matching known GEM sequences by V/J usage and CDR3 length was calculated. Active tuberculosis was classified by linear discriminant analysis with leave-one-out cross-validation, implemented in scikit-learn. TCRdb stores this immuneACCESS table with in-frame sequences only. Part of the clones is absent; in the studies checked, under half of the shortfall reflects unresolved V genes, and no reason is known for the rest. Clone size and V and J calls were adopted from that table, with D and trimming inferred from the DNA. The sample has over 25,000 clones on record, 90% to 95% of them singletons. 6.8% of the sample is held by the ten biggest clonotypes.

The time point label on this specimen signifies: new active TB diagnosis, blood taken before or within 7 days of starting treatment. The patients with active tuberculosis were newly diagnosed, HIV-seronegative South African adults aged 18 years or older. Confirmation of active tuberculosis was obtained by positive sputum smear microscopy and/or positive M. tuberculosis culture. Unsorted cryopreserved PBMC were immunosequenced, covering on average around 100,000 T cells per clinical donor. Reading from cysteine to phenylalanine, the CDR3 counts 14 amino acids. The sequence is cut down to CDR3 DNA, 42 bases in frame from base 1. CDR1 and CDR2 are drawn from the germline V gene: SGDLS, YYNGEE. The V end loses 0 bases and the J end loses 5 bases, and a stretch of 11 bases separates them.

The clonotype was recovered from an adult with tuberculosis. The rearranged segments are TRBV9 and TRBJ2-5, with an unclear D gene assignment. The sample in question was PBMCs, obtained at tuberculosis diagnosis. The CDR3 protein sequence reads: CASSVGRSWETQYF. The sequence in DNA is TGTGCCAGCAGCGTAGGGCGGAGCTGGGAGACCCAGTACTTC.